Below are 10 T cell receptor beta chains sequenced from a single sample in a study of blood T cell repertoires in COVID-19. Method: immunoSEQ multiplex PCR; TCRdb's copy keeps in-frame clones and lacks some. The sample records fewer than 130,000 clones, just over 75% being singletons. The sample was peripheral blood. The receptors derive from a woman older than 75 with acute or convalescent COVID-19.

This chain uses TRBV19 with TRBJ2-1, with 10 nucleotides matching TRBD2. Germline V gene sequence: CDR1 LNHDA, CDR2 SQIVND (reference sequence). The CDR3 length is 17 residues. V shed 7 bases, J shed 4 bases, and the junction held 13 bases outside the gene matches. CDR3 bases: TGTGCCAGTAACGCACGGCTAGCGGGGGCACCTTACAATGAGCAGTTCTTC. As protein: CASNARLAGAPYNEQFF.

This chain joins TRBV5-1 and TRBJ2-1; the D gene is possibly TRBD2 (5 bases). This CDR3 has 16 amino acids. In germline, CDR1 is SGHRS, CDR2 YFSETQ. Deletions cut 0 bases from V and 4 bases from J, with 14 bases between. The CDR3, as DNA: TGCGCCAGCAGCTTGGGACGAGGACCGGGGTACAATGAGCAGTTCTTC. It yields the protein CASSLGRGPGYNEQFF. The full variable domain, completed using reference TRBV5-1 and TRBJ2-1, is KAGVTQTPRYLIKTRGQQVTLSCSPISGHRSVSWYQQTPGQGLQFLFEYFSETQRNKGNFPGRFSGRQFSNSRSEMNVSTLELGDSALYLCASSLGRGPGYNEQFFGPGTRLTVL.

The V call is TRBV28, the J call TRBJ2-3, with 9 bases aligning to TRBD2. V trimming: 6 bases; J trimming: 10 bases; junction bases outside the gene matches: 11. The CDR3 is 14 amino acids. The germline gives CDR1 MDHEN, CDR2 SYDVKM. CDR3 bases: TGTGCCAGCAGCCCCCCGGTGACTAGCGGCGCGCAGTATTTT. Encoded protein: CASSPPVTSGAQYF.

This chain links TRBV6-5 with TRBJ2-1, with a possible D match to TRBD1 (5 bases). Germline CDR1 MNHEY, CDR2 SVGAGI. V was cut by 7 bases and J by 3 bases, with 10 bases left in between. The CDR3 has 13 residues. The CDR3 bases are TGTGCCAGCACCCCGGACAACTACAATGAGCAGTTCTTC. This translates into CASTPDNYNEQFF.

This CDR3 reads CAWARQGAYEQYF. In nucleotides, the CDR3 is TGTGCCTGGGCCAGACAGGGGGCCTACGAGCAGTACTTC. The V call is TRBV30, the J call TRBJ2-7; TRBD1 aligns across 9 bases. Germline assignment: CDR1 GTSNPN and CDR2 SVGIG (reference sequence). Trimming took 5 bases from V and 2 from J; bases not matched to a gene: 4. This CDR3 comprises 13 residues.

This chain links TRBV18 with TRBJ2-5; possible D gene TRBD1, 5 bases. Germline V gene data show CDR1 as KGHSH and CDR2 as LQKENI. The CDR3 totals 14 residues. With 0 bases removed from V and 3 bases from J, the gap between germline ends came to 8 bases. In DNA form, the CDR3 reads TGTGCCAGCTCACCACCTAGCAGGGAAGAGACCCAGTACTTC. It encodes CASSPPSREETQYF.

The CDR3 sequence: CASSEVKGQGNTIYF. The DNA of the CDR3 is TGTGCCAGCAGTGAAGTGAAGGGACAGGGAAACACCATATATTTT. This rearrangement joins TRBV6-1 to TRBJ1-3; 7 bases are shared with TRBD1. Germline loops: CDR1 MNHNS, CDR2 SASEGT. This CDR3 region has 15 residues. The J segment lost 4 bases and the V segment lost 1 base, leaving 4 bases of the junction unmatched.

This clone was detected a few times. V is TRBV3-1 (or the pseudogene TRBV3-2) and J is TRBJ2-7, with D possibly TRBD1 on 6 matching bases. The CDR3 sequence is 14 residues long. V was pared by 1 base and J by 3 bases, with 10 bases between. The V gene's germline CDR1 is LGHDT and CDR2 YNNKEL (reference sequence). The CDR3 nucleotides read TGTGCCAGCAGCCAAGCGGGCAGGGGCTACGAGCAGTACTTC. It encodes CASSQAGRGYEQYF.

The gene calls are TRBV28 and TRBJ2-3; 9 bases are a match to TRBD2. V lost 3 bases and J lost 2; bases outside the gene matches: 6. Germline-derived CDR1 and CDR2 are MDHEN and SYDVKM. This CDR3 spans 16 amino acids. CDR3 nucleotide sequence: TGTGCCAGCAGTTTCTCGCTAGCGGGGTTCACAGATACGCAGTATTTT. Translating gives CASSFSLAGFTDTQYF.

Here the CDR3 DNA reads TGTGCCAGCATCGGACTGGTCTACAATGAGCAGTTCTTC. It is translated as CASIGLVYNEQFF. The chain recombines TRBV2 with TRBJ2-1; possible D gene TRBD2, 5 bases. This CDR3 comprises 13 residues. Trimming removed 7 bases at V and 3 bases at J, with 10 bases between. Germline CDR1 reads SNHLY; CDR2 reads FYNNEI.